The entry below gives a single T cell receptor beta chain sequence along with its context. CDR1 SGHRS and CDR2 YFSETQ come from the germline V gene. The length of the CDR3 is 15 residues. The V end was cut by 2 bases, the J end by 3 bases, with 15 bases between. The source of the sample is a study of cytomegalovirus exposure and HLA in healthy donors. Clones were sequenced by immunoSEQ multiplex PCR, and TCRdb holds only the in-frame ones, with some missing. The data hold around 55,000 clones, with around 90% observed a single time. The gene calls are TRBV5-1 and TRBJ2-7, with D unresolved. The clonotype was recovered from a man aged 18 to 30 in good health and CMV-seronegative. The sequenced sample consisted of PBMCs. The chain's CDR3 is CASSFNGPSNYEQYF. CDR3 nucleotides: TGCGCCAGCAGCTTCAATGGGCCTTCCAACTACGAGCAGTACTTC.